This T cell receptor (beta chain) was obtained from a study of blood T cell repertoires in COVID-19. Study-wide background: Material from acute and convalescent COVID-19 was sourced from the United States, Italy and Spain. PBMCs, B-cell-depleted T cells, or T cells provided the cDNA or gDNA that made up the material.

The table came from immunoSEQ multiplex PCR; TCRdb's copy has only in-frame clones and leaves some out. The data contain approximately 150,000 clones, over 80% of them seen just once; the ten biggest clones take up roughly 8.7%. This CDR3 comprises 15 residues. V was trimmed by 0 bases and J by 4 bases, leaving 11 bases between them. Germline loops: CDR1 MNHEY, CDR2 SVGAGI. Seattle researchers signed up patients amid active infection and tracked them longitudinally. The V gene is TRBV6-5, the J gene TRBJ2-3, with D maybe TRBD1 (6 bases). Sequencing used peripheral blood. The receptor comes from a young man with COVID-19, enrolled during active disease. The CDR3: CASSYSPPGADTQYF. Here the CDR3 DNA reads TGTGCCAGCAGTTACTCTCCCCCAGGGGCAGATACGCAGTATTTT.